This TCR beta chain was captured by sequencing in a study of Graves' ophthalmopathy and Graves' hyperthyroidism. Unmatched junction bases numbered 5, after V lost 2 bases and J lost 3 bases. The CDR3 loop spans 15 amino acids. Per germline, CDR1 KGHDR and CDR2 SFDVKD. This clonotype was counted many times. Its antigen is not known. Study-wide results and limits: With almost 90% sensitivity and less than 83% specificity, a 13-signature model separated ophthalmopathy from stable hyperthyroidism. Ophthalmopathy progression predictions by the model showed 72.22% specificity and 60% to 71% sensitivity.

From RNA, the CDR3 regions of TCR beta chains were amplified and sequenced. First-round RT-PCR with HTBI primers preceded a second-round multiplex PCR. TCRdb passed the multiplex PCR reads through MiXCR, listing each CDR3 protein once. This table holds 500,000 to 700,000 distinct CDR3 sequences, under 45% found once. Sequenced material: peripheral blood or thyroid tissue (not recorded which). The TCR was taken from an adult man with Graves' hyperthyroidism. The chain recombines TRBV24-1 with TRBJ1-2; 7 nucleotides align to TRBD1. The CDR3 protein is CATSDSTGNYYGYTF. CDR3 nucleotide sequence: TGTGCCACCAGTGATTCGACAGGGAATTACTATGGCTACACCTTC.